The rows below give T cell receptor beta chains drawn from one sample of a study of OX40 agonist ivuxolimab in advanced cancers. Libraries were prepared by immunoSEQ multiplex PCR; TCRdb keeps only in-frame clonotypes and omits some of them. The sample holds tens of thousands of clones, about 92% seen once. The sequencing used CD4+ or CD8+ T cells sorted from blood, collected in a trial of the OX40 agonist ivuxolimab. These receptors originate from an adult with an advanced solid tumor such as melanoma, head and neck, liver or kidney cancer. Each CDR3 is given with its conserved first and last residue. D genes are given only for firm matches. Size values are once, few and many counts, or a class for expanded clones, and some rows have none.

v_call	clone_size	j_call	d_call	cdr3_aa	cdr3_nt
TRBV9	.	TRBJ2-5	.	CASSVGDTQETQYF	TGTGCCAGCAGCGTAGGGGACACCCAAGAGACCCAGTACTTC
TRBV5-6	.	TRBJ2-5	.	CASSAGAMETQYF	TGTGCCAGCAGCGCGGGGGCGATGGAGACCCAGTACTTC
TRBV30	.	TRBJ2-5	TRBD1	CAWGDRDRYQETQYF	TGTGCCTGGGGGGACCGGGACAGGTACCAAGAGACCCAGTACTTC
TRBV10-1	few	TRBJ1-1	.	CASSDGGGAFF	TGCGCCAGCAGTGATGGCGGTGGAGCTTTCTTT
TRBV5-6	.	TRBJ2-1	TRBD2	CASSSSTSGRAGNEQFF	TGTGCCAGCAGCTCGTCGACTAGCGGGAGAGCTGGCAATGAGCAGTTCTTC
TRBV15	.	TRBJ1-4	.	CATSRPERGEKLFF	TGTGCCACCAGCAGGCCCGAAAGGGGAGAAAAACTGTTTTTT
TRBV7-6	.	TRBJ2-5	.	CASSLGQETQYF	TGTGCCAGCAGCTTGGGGCAAGAGACCCAGTACTTC
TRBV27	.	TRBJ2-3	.	CASSKSDTQYF	TGTGCCAGCAGTAAATCAGATACGCAGTATTTT
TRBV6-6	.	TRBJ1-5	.	CASSYSTGNQPQHF	TGTGCCAGCAGTTACTCAACAGGGAATCAGCCCCAGCATTTT
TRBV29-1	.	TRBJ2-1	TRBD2	CSVFGGAGGNEQFF	TGCAGCGTTTTCGGTGGAGCGGGAGGGAATGAGCAGTTCTTC
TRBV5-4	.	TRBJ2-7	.	CASSLPNLDEQYF	TGTGCCAGCAGCTTACCTAATCTGGACGAGCAGTACTTC
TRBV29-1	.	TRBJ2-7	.	CSVFSPDSYEQYF	TGCAGCGTTTTTTCTCCAGACTCCTACGAGCAGTACTTC
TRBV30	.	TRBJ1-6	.	CAWSVFGGGSPLHF	TGTGCCTGGAGTGTATTTGGGGGAGGTTCACCCCTCCACTTT
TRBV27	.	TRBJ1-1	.	CASSPDRTEAFF	TGTGCCAGCAGCCCGGACAGAACTGAAGCTTTCTTT
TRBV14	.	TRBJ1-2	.	CASSQRDDNYGYTF	TGTGCCAGCAGCCAAAGAGACGATAACTATGGCTACACCTTC
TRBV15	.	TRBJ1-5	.	CATSREWTGRDNQPQHF	TGTGCCACCAGCAGAGAGTGGACGGGGCGAGACAATCAGCCCCAGCATTTT
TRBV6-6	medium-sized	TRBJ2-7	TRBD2	CASSYSALAGVEQYF	TGTGCCAGCAGTTACTCCGCTCTAGCGGGAGTCGAGCAGTACTTC
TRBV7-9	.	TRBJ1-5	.	CASSSTWDSDQPQHF	TGTGCCAGCAGCTCGACCTGGGACTCCGATCAGCCCCAGCATTTT
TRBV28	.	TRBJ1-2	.	CASLRFGEVYGYTF	TGTGCCAGCTTGAGGTTTGGGGAGGTCTATGGCTACACCTTC
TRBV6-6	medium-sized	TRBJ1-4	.	CASSYLGTNEKLFF	TGTGCCAGCAGTTACTTGGGGACTAATGAAAAACTGTTTTTT
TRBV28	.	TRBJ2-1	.	CASSQLVLALDEQFF	TGTGCCAGCAGCCAACTCGTCCTAGCGTTGGATGAGCAGTTCTTC
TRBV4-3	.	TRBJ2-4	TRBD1	CASSITGDAKNIQYF	TGCGCCAGCAGCATCACAGGGGACGCCAAAAACATTCAGTACTTC
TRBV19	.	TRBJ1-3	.	CASSIRYGYSSGNTIYF	TGTGCCAGTAGTATTCGGTATGGCTATTCGTCTGGAAACACCATATATTTT